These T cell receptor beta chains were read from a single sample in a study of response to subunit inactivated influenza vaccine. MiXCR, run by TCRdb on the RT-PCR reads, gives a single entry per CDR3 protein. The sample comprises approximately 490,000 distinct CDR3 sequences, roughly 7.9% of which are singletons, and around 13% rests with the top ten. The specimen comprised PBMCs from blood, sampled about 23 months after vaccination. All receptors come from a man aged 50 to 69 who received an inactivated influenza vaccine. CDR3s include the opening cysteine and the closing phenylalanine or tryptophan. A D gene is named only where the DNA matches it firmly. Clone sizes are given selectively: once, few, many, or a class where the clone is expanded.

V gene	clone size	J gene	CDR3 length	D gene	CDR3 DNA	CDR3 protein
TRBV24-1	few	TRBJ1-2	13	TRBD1	TGTGCCACCAGCGGGACAGGGGCTTATGGCTACACCTTC	CATSGTGAYGYTF
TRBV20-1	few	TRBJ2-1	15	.	TGCAGTGCTAGAGATTTCTTCAGGGAGAAGGATGAGCAGTTCTTC	CSARDFFREKDEQFF
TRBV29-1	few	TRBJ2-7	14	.	TGCAGCGTTGAAGATCCGGGGGCTCGGAACGAGCAGTACTTC	CSVEDPGARNEQYF
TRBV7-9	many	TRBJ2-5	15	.	TGTGCCAGCAGCTCTACCGGGACGATTTTTGAGACCCAGTACTTC	CASSSTGTIFETQYF
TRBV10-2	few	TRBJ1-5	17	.	TGCGCCAGCAGTGAGCGGCGGAGGGGCTTGTTGGGACAGCCCCAGCATTTT	CASSERRRGLLGQPQHF
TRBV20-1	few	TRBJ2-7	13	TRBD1	TGCAGTGCTCTCCGGGACAGACCCTACGAGCAGTACTTC	CSALRDRPYEQYF
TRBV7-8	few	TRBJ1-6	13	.	TGTGCCAGCAGCCTATCAGCAGATTCACCCCTCCACTTT	CASSLSADSPLHF
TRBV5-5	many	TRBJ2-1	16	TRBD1	TGTGCCAGCAGGGGGGACAGGGAGGTCGTTTACAATGAGCAGTTCTTC	CASRGDREVVYNEQFF
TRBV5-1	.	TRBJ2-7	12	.	TGCGCCAGCAGCATGACAGAAAACGAGCAGTACTTC	CASSMTENEQYF
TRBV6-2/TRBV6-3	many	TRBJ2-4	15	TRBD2	TGTGCCAGCAAAAAGCGGGACCTTGCCAAAAACATTCAGTACTTC	CASKKRDLAKNIQYF
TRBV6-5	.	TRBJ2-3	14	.	TGTGCCAGCAGTCCTCGAGGGCTCCCAGATACGCAGTATTTT	CASSPRGLPDTQYF
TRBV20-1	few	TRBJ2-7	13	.	TGCAGTGCCCGATCAGCGTTTCGGGACGAGCAGTACTTC	CSARSAFRDEQYF
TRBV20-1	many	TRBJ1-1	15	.	TGCAGTGCTAGAGACCCCTGGGGGGCAAACACTGAAGCTTTCTTT	CSARDPWGANTEAFF
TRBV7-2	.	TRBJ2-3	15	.	TGTGCCAGCAGACGACAGGTCCTCGACACAGATACGCAGTATTTT	CASRRQVLDTDTQYF
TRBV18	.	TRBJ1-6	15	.	TGTGCCAGCTCACGGCAGCGGGCTCCGAATTCACCCCTCCACTTT	CASSRQRAPNSPLHF
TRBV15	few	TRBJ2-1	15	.	TGTGCCACCAGCAGAGAACAGGGACTTGGGAATGAGCAGTTCTTC	CATSREQGLGNEQFF
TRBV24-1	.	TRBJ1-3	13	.	TGTGCCACCAGTGATGTATTTGGAAACACCATATATTTT	CATSDVFGNTIYF
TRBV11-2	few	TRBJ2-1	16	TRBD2	TGTGCCAGTAGCCCCGATAGCGGGAGGCAATACAATGAGCAGTTCTTC	CASSPDSGRQYNEQFF
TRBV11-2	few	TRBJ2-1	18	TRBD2	TGTGCCAGTGTAGTCGGGCTAGCGGGAGTTGGGTCCTACAATGAGCAGTTCTTC	CASVVGLAGVGSYNEQFF
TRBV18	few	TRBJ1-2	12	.	TGTGCCAGCTCACCTCCCACGGATGGCTACACCTTC	CASSPPTDGYTF
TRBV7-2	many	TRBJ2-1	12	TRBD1	TGTGCCAGCAGCGACGACAGGGATGAGCAGTTCTTC	CASSDDRDEQFF
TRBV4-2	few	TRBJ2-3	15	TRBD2	TGTGCCAGCAGCCAAGATAGCGGGGGAGTGGCTACGCAGTATTTT	CASSQDSGGVATQYF
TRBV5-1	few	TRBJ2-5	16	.	TGCGCCAGCAGCTTCTCTCGGGGACCTTACCAAGAGACCCAGTACTTC	CASSFSRGPYQETQYF
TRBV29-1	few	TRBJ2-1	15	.	TGCAGCGTTGAAGGAGGGAAGTTGGTGGGCAATGAGCAGTTCTTC	CSVEGGKLVGNEQFF
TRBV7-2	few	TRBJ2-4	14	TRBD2	TGTGCCAGCAGCCCCCGGGGAGGGGCTGTCATTCAGTACTTC	CASSPRGGAVIQYF
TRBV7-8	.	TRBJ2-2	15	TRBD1	TGTGCCAGCAGCTTAGGGGACAGGGGGACCGGGGAGCTGTTTTTT	CASSLGDRGTGELFF
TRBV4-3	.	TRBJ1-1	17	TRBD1	TGCGCCAGCAGCCAAGCCGGGACAGGGAATCGGGGAACTGAAGCTTTCTTT	CASSQAGTGNRGTEAFF
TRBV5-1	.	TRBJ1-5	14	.	TGCGCCAGCAGCGCGGCCCTGGGGGATCAGCCCCAGCATTTT	CASSAALGDQPQHF
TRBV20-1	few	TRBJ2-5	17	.	TGCAGTGCTAGAGATCCCCTAACCAAGCTCGACGAAGAGACCCAGTACTTC	CSARDPLTKLDEETQYF
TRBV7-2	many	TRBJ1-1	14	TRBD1	TGTGCCAGCAGCTTAGACAGGGGATACACTGAAGCTTTCTTT	CASSLDRGYTEAFF
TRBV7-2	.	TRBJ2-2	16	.	TGTGCCAGCAGTCTCAATGAGGGAGGGAACACCGGGGAGCTGTTTTTT	CASSLNEGGNTGELFF
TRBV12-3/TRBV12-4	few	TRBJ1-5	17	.	TGTGCCAGCAGTTTAGCGAGTCGAGGACTTAGCAATCAGCCCCAGCATTTT	CASSLASRGLSNQPQHF
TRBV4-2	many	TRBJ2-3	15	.	TGTGCCAGCAGCCAAGGGGTGGGGAGCTCAGATACGCAGTATTTT	CASSQGVGSSDTQYF
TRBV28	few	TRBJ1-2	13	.	TGTGCCAGCAGTTTATTTGATTCCTATGGCTACACCTTC	CASSLFDSYGYTF
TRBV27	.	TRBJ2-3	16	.	TGTGCCAGCAGTTACTACCCGGCGCGAGTAACAGATACGCAGTATTTT	CASSYYPARVTDTQYF